Below, 20 T cell receptor beta chains from the same sample are listed, as sequenced in a study of cytomegalovirus exposure and HLA in healthy donors. The primer mix had 60 Vbeta and 13 Jbeta primers. The protocol was immunoSEQ multiplex PCR, while the TCRdb copy is restricted to in-frame clones and leaves out a portion. The sample holds 100,000 or so clones; around 79% are singletons and the top ten take about 1.9%. The specimen was PBMCs. The receptors were gathered from a woman in her thirties or forties in good health and CMV-seronegative.

The chain is built from TRBV7-9 and TRBJ2-7, with a tentative D call TRBD2 (5 bases). The ends were cut back, 4 bases at V and 10 bases at J, with 14 bases in the middle. Germline assignment: CDR1 SEHNR and CDR2 FQNEAQ (reference sequence). This CDR3 region has 12 residues. DNA for the CDR3: TGTGCCAGCAGCTGGGTTGGAGGCGAACAGTACTTC. This sequence encodes CASSWVGGEQYF.

The gene calls are TRBV2 and TRBJ1-1; a possible D gene is TRBD1 (6 bases). The germline CDR1 and CDR2 sequences are SNHLY and FYNNEI. The V end lost 7 bases, the J end lost 6 bases, and 15 bases lay between the germline ends. This CDR3 has 13 amino acids. CDR3 sequence (DNA): TGTGCCAGCAACCAATGGGGGCCCCCTGAAGCTTTCTTT. Translation: CASNQWGPPEAFF.

The chain couples TRBV10-1 to TRBJ2-5; 9 bases fit TRBD1. CDR3 length equals 15 residues. CDR1 WNHNN and CDR2 SYGVQD come from the germline V gene (reference sequence). Trimming cost V 5 bases and J 7 bases; bases outside gene matches: 11. The CDR3 sequence is CASSFKGQGRGTQYF. The DNA of the CDR3 is TGCGCCAGCAGTTTCAAAGGACAGGGGAGGGGGACCCAGTACTTC.

This clone was observed a handful of times. The chain joins TRBV15 to TRBJ1-1; no firm D call. The CDR3 length is 14 residues. Germline V gene data show CDR1 as LNHNV and CDR2 as YYDKDF (reference sequence). V was trimmed by 5 bases and J by 11 bases, leaving 21 bases between them. The DNA for the CDR3 is TGTGCCACCAGCCTTGAGGGAAAGGGAATTGGGGCTTTCTTT. As protein: CATSLEGKGIGAFF.

The chain employs TRBV2 and TRBJ1-1; D unresolved. The germline V gene has CDR1 SNHLY and CDR2 FYNNEI. The CDR3 contains 13 residues. Trimming removed 2 bases from V and 4 bases from J, with 8 bases in between. In DNA, the CDR3 is TGTGCCAGCAGTGAATTCCGGGGCACTGAAGCTTTCTTT. It specifies CASSEFRGTEAFF.

The chain employs TRBV2 and TRBJ2-5; no reliable D call. Germline values: CDR1 SNHLY, CDR2 FYNNEI. The CDR3 has 15 amino acids. Between the trimmed V and J ends, which lost 3 bases and 2 bases, there was a span of 13 bases. The CDR3, as DNA: TGTGCCAGCAGTGAGAACTGGTCCCCACAAGAGACCCAGTACTTC. Protein product: CASSENWSPQETQYF.

V and J are TRBV23-1 and TRBJ2-3; 9 nucleotides align to TRBD1. TRBV23-1 is flagged as an ORF with uncertain function. J lost 6 bases, V lost 1 base, and 14 bases had no gene match. This CDR3 has 18 amino acids. The CDR3 DNA reads TGCGCCAGCAGTCAATGCGGGTTGACAGGGGGAGACTCCGATACGCAGTATTTT. Its protein is CASSQCGLTGGDSDTQYF.

The V call is TRBV11-2, the J call TRBJ2-5; 7 bases are shared with TRBD2. The CDR3 contains 12 residues. CDR1 and CDR2 (germline): SGHAT, FQNNGV. V lost 2 bases to trimming and J lost 9 bases; unmatched junction nucleotides: 3. The CDR3 loop is CASSLLRGAQYF. In DNA, the CDR3 is TGTGCCAGCAGCTTACTTCGGGGGGCCCAGTACTTC.

This clone has just a few counts. This chain joins TRBV7-9 and TRBJ1-2; 9 bases line up with TRBD1. The V gene end was trimmed by 3 bases and the J gene end by 2 bases; junction bases not matched to a gene: 13. Per germline, CDR1 SEHNR and CDR2 FQNEAQ (reference sequence). CDR3 length: 18 amino acids. DNA of the CDR3: TGTGCCAGCAGCTTCATATACACAGACAGGGGGATCAACTATGGCTACACCTTC. Amino acid sequence: CASSFIYTDRGINYGYTF.

As regards this clone: An end of the junction differs from the germline gene, which may be a read error. V usage is TRBV19 and J usage is TRBJ2-7; TRBD1 matches 9 bases. The CDR3 sequence is 12 residues long. Germline V gene lookup returns CDR1 LNHDA and CDR2 SQIVND (reference sequence). The DNA of the CDR3 is TGTGCCAGTAGTGCCTCCGGGACAGGGATCCTCTTC. Amino acid sequence: CASSASGTGILF. The whole variable domain, filled in from reference TRBV19 and TRBJ2-7, reads DGGITQSPKYLFRKEGQNVTLSCEQNLNHDAMYWYRQDPGQGLRLIYYSQIVNDFQKGDIAEGYSVSREKKESFPLTVTSAQKNPTAFYLCASSASGTGILFGPGTRLTVT.

The chain uses TRBV6-1 and TRBJ1-5; TRBD1 might be the D (6 bases). Germline lookup yields CDR1 MNHNS and CDR2 SASEGT. This CDR3 is built from 13 residues. Trimming removed 6 bases from V and 6 bases from J, with 12 bases in between. This chain's CDR3 is CASRTTGLQPQHF. The CDR3, as DNA: TGTGCCAGCAGAACTACAGGGCTTCAGCCCCAGCATTTT.

V is TRBV2 and J is TRBJ1-1; 7 bases map to TRBD1. Germline V gene sequence: CDR1 SNHLY, CDR2 FYNNEI. This CDR3 region has 13 residues. With 8 bases clipped from V and 3 bases from J, the junction kept 6 bases outside the gene matches. The CDR3 loop is CASSTGSDTEAFF. Here the CDR3 DNA reads TGTGCCAGCTCGACAGGGTCGGACACTGAAGCTTTCTTT.

In DNA form, the CDR3 reads TGTGCCAGCAGTGATCACGCAGCTGGGGCCAACGTCCTGACTTTC. Translating it yields CASSDHAAGANVLTF. This chain connects TRBV2 to TRBJ2-6; D unclear. This CDR3 has 15 amino acids. CDR1 and CDR2 from the germline V gene are SNHLY and FYNNEI. The germline V and J ends were trimmed by 3 bases and 2 bases, with 8 bases remaining between them.

The V call is TRBV7-9, the J call TRBJ2-7, with 7 nucleotides matching TRBD1. J lost 3 bases, V lost 4 bases, and 0 bases had no gene match. Germline V gives CDR1 SEHNR, CDR2 FQNEAQ (reference sequence). This CDR3 has 12 amino acids. CDR3 nucleotide sequence: TGTGCCAGCAGCTGGGACAGCTACGAGCAGTACTTC. Amino acid sequence: CASSWDSYEQYF. Using reference TRBV7-9 and TRBJ2-7 for the parts outside the CDR3, the full variable domain is DTGVSQNPRHKITKRGQNVTFRCDPISEHNRLYWYRQTLGQGPEFLTYFQNEAQLEKSRLLSDRFSAERPKGSFSTLEIQRTEQGDSAMYLCASSWDSYEQYFGPGTRLTVT.

A few counts support this clone. The chain combines TRBV9 with TRBJ2-5; tentative D call: TRBD1 (7 bases). There are 14 residues in the CDR3. The germline gives CDR1 SGDLS, CDR2 YYNGEE. The V end was cut by 0 bases, the J end by 5 bases, with 11 bases between. CDR3 DNA sequence: TGTGCCAGCAGCGTAGGTGCAGGGGGGGAGACCCAGTACTTC. Translation: CASSVGAGGETQYF.

This clone was picked up one time. The chain recombines TRBV7-6 with TRBJ1-4, with 9 bases identical to TRBD1. V gave up 4 bases and J gave up 8 bases; unmatched junction bases: 8. Looked up from germline, CDR1 is SGHVS and CDR2 is FNYEAQ. This CDR3 contains 15 residues. CDR3 sequence reads: CASSWGTGTGEKLFF. CDR3 in DNA: TGTGCCAGCAGCTGGGGGACAGGGACAGGGGAAAAACTGTTTTTT.

This clone was seen once. The chain links TRBV2 to TRBJ2-1; weak D call: TRBD1 (7 bases). The CDR3 extends over 15 amino acids. V was pared by 4 bases and J by 8 bases, with 18 bases between. Per the germline V gene, CDR1 is SNHLY and CDR2 is FYNNEI. CDR3 DNA sequence: TGTGCCAGCAGTGGAGTAGGAGGGGGCAAGGATGAGCAGTTCTTC. Translated, it gives CASSGVGGGKDEQFF.

The chain recombines TRBV2 with TRBJ2-1, with 7 bases identical to TRBD1. From germline, CDR1 is SNHLY and CDR2 FYNNEI. This CDR3 is built from 15 residues. With 6 bases clipped from V and 0 bases from J, the junction kept 5 bases outside the gene matches. The CDR3 spells CASRSGTDSYNEQFF. The CDR3 DNA is TGTGCCAGCAGGTCCGGGACAGACTCCTACAATGAGCAGTTCTTC.

This clone showed up just a few times. This chain links TRBV4-2 with TRBJ2-5; D is perhaps TRBD2 (6 bases). The germline CDR1 and CDR2 sequences are LGHNA and YNFKEQ. The V gene lost 6 bases and the J gene lost 3 bases, with 20 bases spanning the gap. CDR3 length: 16 amino acids. This CDR3 reads CASRHYWGGPEETQYF. Here the CDR3 DNA reads TGTGCCAGCAGGCACTATTGGGGAGGCCCTGAAGAGACCCAGTACTTC.

The J gene is TRBJ2-7, the V gene TRBV19, with D possibly being TRBD2 (6 bases). The germline V gene encodes CDR1 LNHDA and CDR2 SQIVND (reference sequence). V gave up 5 bases and J gave up 3 bases, with 14 bases separating them. The CDR3 is made up of 14 amino acids. CDR3 sequence (DNA): TGTGCCAGTAGTCATAGAGGGGACTTCTACGAGCAGTACTTC. Protein sequence: CASSHRGDFYEQYF.